This T cell receptor beta chain was observed in a study of T cells in Graves' hyperthyroidism and ophthalmopathy. Study overall: Blood was drawn when the patient was first diagnosed and still untreated. Whole-study results and caveats: The model anticipated ophthalmopathy a median around six months pre-onset.

This clonotype was seen at least ten times. The antigen is not known. Trimming left V 3 bases short and J 5 bases short, with 14 bases between. The CDR3 loop spans 14 amino acids. Germline V gives CDR1 DFQATT, CDR2 SNEGSKA (reference sequence). There were TCR beta CDR3 regions amplified from RNA transcripts. The primer set for the first-round RT-PCR of the TCR CDR3 was HTBI. One entry per CDR3 protein results from TCRdb running MiXCR on the multiplex PCR reads. This sample has around 480,000 distinct CDR3 sequences, with about an eighth found just once. Material: blood. The sequence was obtained from a young woman with Graves' hyperthyroidism. The chain couples TRBV20-1 to TRBJ2-1; D unclear. The CDR3 sequence is CSASKVPADNEQFF. The DNA for the CDR3 is TGCAGTGCTAGTAAAGTACCAGCAGACAATGAGCAGTTCTTC.